These 10 T cell receptor beta chains originate from one sample sequenced in a study of radiation and T cells in renal cell carcinoma. TCRdb keeps only in-frame clones here, not all; method: immunoSEQ multiplex PCR. The repertoire holds around 100,000 clones, with 84% as singletons. The time point here: blood 4 weeks post-SBRT, at nephrectomy. Treatment: 15 Gy SBRT to primary tumor, nephrectomy 4 weeks later. Here the sequenced sample was blood, taken from a patient whose treatment included radiotherapy and nephrectomy. These receptors were collected from a man aged 55 to 69 with renal cell carcinoma.

The chain employs TRBV18 and TRBJ2-7; no clear D gene. Germline V gene sequence: CDR1 KGHSH, CDR2 LQKENI. V lost 1 base and J 0 bases, leaving 7 bases between the germline ends. CDR3 length equals 14 residues. CDR3 nucleotide sequence: TGTGCCAGCTCACCACGGAAGAACTCCTACGAGCAGTACTTC. Translated: CASSPRKNSYEQYF.

This chain connects TRBV29-1 to TRBJ2-3; the D gene is possibly TRBD2 (6 bases). CDR3 length equals 13 residues. The V end was cut by 3 bases, the J end by 5 bases, with 12 bases between. Germline CDR1 SQVTM, CDR2 ANQGSEA. The CDR3 reads CSVDLARGDTQYF. CDR3 bases: TGCAGCGTTGACCTAGCGAGAGGAGATACGCAGTATTTT.

This clone occurred a few times. CDR3 nucleotide sequence: TGTGCCAGCAGTGCCATAGACAGGGGGTTGGAGACCCAGTACTTC. As protein: CASSAIDRGLETQYF. The rearrangement links TRBV25-1 to TRBJ2-5; TRBD1 aligns across 9 bases. With 4 bases clipped from V and 5 bases from J, the junction kept 8 bases outside the gene matches. The CDR3 contains 15 residues. Germline CDR1 and CDR2: MGHDK and SYGVNS.

This chain connects TRBV4-1 to TRBJ2-5; 14 nucleotides align to TRBD2. Germline CDR1 MGHRA, CDR2 YSYEKL. This CDR3 contains 17 residues. J was trimmed by 5 bases and V by 2 bases; bases with no gene match: 7. The CDR3, as DNA: TGCGCCAGCAGCCAACTCGGACTAGCGGGAGGTAGGGAGACCCAGTACTTC. Its protein is CASSQLGLAGGRETQYF.

The J gene is TRBJ2-1, the V gene TRBV7-2; D remains unclear. V lost 4 bases and J 4 bases, leaving 17 bases between the germline ends. CDR1 and CDR2 (germline): SGHTA, FQGNSA. The CDR3 extends over 16 amino acids. CDR3 nucleotides: TGTGCCAGCAGCTGGCCCGGCAGGTCCCAATACAATGAGCAGTTCTTC. Translation: CASSWPGRSQYNEQFF.

This chain links TRBV11-2 with TRBJ2-3, with 10 bases matching TRBD2. The CDR3 contains 19 residues. CDR1 and CDR2 (germline): SGHAT, FQNNGV. Trimming cost V 3 bases and J 2 bases; bases outside gene matches: 14. CDR3 region: CASSLVGRQREGSTDTQYF. The CDR3 DNA sequence: TGTGCCAGCAGCTTGGTCGGGCGGCAGCGGGAGGGCTCCACAGATACGCAGTATTTT.

V and J are TRBV4-2 and TRBJ2-7; 7 bases map to TRBD2. Trimming took 4 bases from V and 3 from J; bases not matched to a gene: 12. CDR1 is LGHNA, CDR2 YNFKEQ, per germline. The length of the CDR3 is 16 residues. As DNA, the CDR3 is TGTGCCAGCAGCCTTCCGGCTAGCGGTAGCCTCTACGAGCAGTACTTC. Its protein product is CASSLPASGSLYEQYF.

The V call is TRBV7-8, the J call TRBJ2-7; the D call may be TRBD1 or TRBD2 (5 bases each). CDR3 length equals 14 residues. Germline CDR1 reads SGHVS; CDR2 reads FQNEAQ. V shed 3 bases and J shed 3 bases, with 12 bases lying between them. The CDR3 spells CASSFGTGNYEQYF. As DNA, the CDR3 is TGTGCCAGCAGCTTCGGGACGGGTAACTACGAGCAGTACTTC.

The V and J genes are TRBV28 and TRBJ2-7, with 7 positions matching TRBD1. With 9 bases clipped from V and 5 bases from J, the junction kept 10 bases outside the gene matches. Germline V gives CDR1 MDHEN, CDR2 SYDVKM. The CDR3 sequence is 13 residues long. The CDR3 region is CASVRQGSNEQYF. The CDR3 region has the DNA TGTGCCAGTGTACGACAGGGTTCCAACGAGCAGTACTTC.

The CDR3 DNA reads TGTGCCAGCAGTCATCCAGTTCAGCCCCAGCATTTT. Amino acid sequence: CASSHPVQPQHF. The rearrangement joins TRBV6-1 to TRBJ1-5, with D unresolved. Trimming left V 5 bases short and J 6 bases short, with 8 bases between. This CDR3 contains 12 residues. From germline, CDR1 is MNHNS and CDR2 SASEGT.